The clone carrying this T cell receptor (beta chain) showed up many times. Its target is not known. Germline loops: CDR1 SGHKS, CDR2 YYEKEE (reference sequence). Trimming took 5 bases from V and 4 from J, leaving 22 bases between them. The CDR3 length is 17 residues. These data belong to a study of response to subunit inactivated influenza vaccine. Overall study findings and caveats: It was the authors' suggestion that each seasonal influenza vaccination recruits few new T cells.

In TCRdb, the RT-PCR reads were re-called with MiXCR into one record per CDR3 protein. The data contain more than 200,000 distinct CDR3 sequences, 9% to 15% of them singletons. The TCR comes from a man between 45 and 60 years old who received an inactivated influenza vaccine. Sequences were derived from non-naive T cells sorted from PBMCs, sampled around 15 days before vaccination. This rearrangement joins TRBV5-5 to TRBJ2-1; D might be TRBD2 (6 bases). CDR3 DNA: TGTGCCAGCAGTTTCTCGTCCGGACTTGGGGGGTACAATGAGCAGTTCTTC. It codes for CASSFSSGLGGYNEQFF. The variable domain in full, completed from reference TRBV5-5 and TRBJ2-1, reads DAGVTQSPTHLIKTRGQQVTLRCSPISGHKSVSWYQQVLGQGPQFIFQYYEKEERGRGNFPDRFSARQFPNYSSELNVNALLLGDSALYLCASSFSSGLGGYNEQFFGPGTRLTVL.